The 12 T cell receptor beta chains presented below share a single source sample, sequenced in a study of control samples from healthy donors and cancer patients. The method was immunoSEQ multiplex PCR; TCRdb's version includes in-frame clones alone and lacks a portion of them. The sample lists 130,000 to 150,000 clones, about 93% occurring once. The sample taken for sequencing was PBMCs. These receptors were collected from a man between 60 and 70 years old with colorectal cancer.

The chain employs TRBV7-7 and TRBJ2-1, with D perhaps TRBD1 or TRBD2 (5 bases each). The V gene's germline CDR1 is SSHAT and CDR2 FNYEAQ (reference sequence). V lost 4 bases and J lost 3, with 16 bases in between. This CDR3 spans 16 amino acids. The CDR3 nucleotides are TGTGCCAGCAGCTCCCGACTCGGGGCTCTCTACAATGAGCAGTTCTTC. Its protein is CASSSRLGALYNEQFF. Full variable domain (rest looked up from reference TRBV7-7 and TRBJ2-1): GAGVSQSPRYKVTKRGQDVTLRCDPISSHATLYWYQQALGQGPEFLTYFNYEAQPDKSGLPSDRFSAERPEGSISTLTIQRTEQRDSAMYRCASSSRLGALYNEQFFGPGTRLTVL.

The V call is TRBV4-3, the J call TRBJ1-2; D may be TRBD1 (5 bases). This CDR3 contains 15 residues. V lost 0 bases to trimming and J lost 3 bases, with 11 bases between them. Germline assignment: CDR1 LGHNA and CDR2 YSLEER. The CDR3 nucleotides are TGCGCCAGCAGCCAAGATCAGGGTAGCCACTATGGCTACACCTTC. It specifies CASSQDQGSHYGYTF.

The CDR3 region is CASSRGQAPNEQYF. As DNA, the CDR3 is TGTGCCAGCAGCCGCGGACAGGCCCCCAACGAGCAGTACTTC. This rearrangement joins TRBV5-4 to TRBJ2-7; TRBD1 matches at 7 bases. After removal of 4 bases from V and 5 bases from J, the junction contained 9 bases not matched to a gene. This CDR3 contains 14 residues. CDR1 and CDR2 (germline): SGHNT, YYREEE (reference sequence). Complete variable domain (other parts from reference TRBV5-4 and TRBJ2-7): ETGVTQSPTHLIKTRGQQVTLRCSSQSGHNTVSWYQQALGQGPQFIFQYYREEENGRGNFPPRFSGLQFPNYSSELNVNALELDDSALYLCASSRGQAPNEQYFGPGTRLTVT.

A note on this clone: The identical CDR3 is also encoded by other nucleotide sequences in the sample. This chain links TRBV7-9 with TRBJ1-1; 9 bases match TRBD1. Germline assignment: CDR1 SEHNR and CDR2 FQNEAQ (reference sequence). The CDR3 extends over 14 amino acids. J lost 0 bases, V lost 6 bases, and 2 bases had no gene match. CDR3 residues: CASSRTGVNTEAFF. The CDR3 DNA follows: TGTGCCAGCAGTAGGACAGGGGTGAACACTGAAGCTTTCTTT.

The chain combines TRBV24-1 with TRBJ2-1, with D perhaps matching TRBD1 (5 bases). The CDR3 has 15 residues. V lost 2 bases to trimming and J lost 3 bases, with 10 bases between them. Germline CDR1 reads KGHDR; CDR2 reads SFDVKD. The CDR3 DNA is TGTGCCACCAGTGATTCTTCAGGGTTCTACAATGAGCAGTTCTTC. It encodes CATSDSSGFYNEQFF.

The chain recombines TRBV10-2 with TRBJ1-3; perhaps TRBD1 as D (6 bases). The V end was cut by 3 bases, the J end by 4 bases, with 10 bases between. The CDR3 loop spans 14 amino acids. Germline V gene data show CDR1 as WSHSY and CDR2 as SAAADI. Here the CDR3 DNA reads TGCGCCAGCAGTGAAGGGGGGTCCGGAAACACCATATATTTT. This encodes CASSEGGSGNTIYF.

The V and J genes are TRBV5-4 and TRBJ1-2; 7 nucleotides line up with TRBD1. The CDR3 has 12 amino acids. Germline trimming cut 4 bases from V and 7 bases from J; bases unmatched to any gene: 4. Germline assignment: CDR1 SGHNT and CDR2 YYREEE (reference sequence). CDR3 nucleotide sequence: TGTGCCAGCAGCGGGGGACAGAGTGGCTACACCTTC. Protein sequence: CASSGGQSGYTF.

CDR3 sequence (DNA): TGTGCCAGCAGCTCCCATACAGGGGTCGAGGGGCCCCAGCATTTT. The encoded protein is CASSSHTGVEGPQHF. This chain uses TRBV7-9 with TRBJ1-5; 7 bases match TRBD1. V was pared by 4 bases and J by 9 bases, with 12 bases of the junction left unmatched. The CDR3 totals 15 residues. Germline V CDR1 and CDR2: SEHNR, FQNEAQ (reference sequence).

This clone was seen once. The rearrangement joins TRBV18 to TRBJ2-2; D uncertain. V lost 1 base and J lost 1, with 4 bases in between. Germline CDR1 reads KGHSH; CDR2 reads LQKENI. The CDR3 is 14 amino acids. The CDR3 DNA reads TGTGCCAGCTCACCACTTTTGAACACCGGGGAGCTGTTTTTT. Protein sequence: CASSPLLNTGELFF. Full variable domain (outside the CDR3, taken from reference TRBV18 and TRBJ2-2): NAGVMQNPRHLVRRRGQEARLRCSPMKGHSHVYWYRQLPEEGLKFMVYLQKENIIDESGMPKERFSAEFPKEGPSILRIQQVVRGDSAAYFCASSPLLNTGELFFGEGSRLTVL.

The chain recombines TRBV25-1 with TRBJ1-4, with no clear D. This CDR3 region has 14 residues. Germline loops: CDR1 MGHDK, CDR2 SYGVNS. V lost 7 bases, J lost 6 bases, and 15 bases lay in between. DNA of the CDR3: TGTGCCAGCACCGAGGGTCCGTCAGATGAAAAACTGTTTTTT. It codes for CASTEGPSDEKLFF.

The CDR3: CSVEGTGELFF. The CDR3 nucleotides read TGCAGCGTTGAGGGCACCGGGGAGCTGTTTTTT. The V call is TRBV29-1, the J call TRBJ2-2, with D uncertain. Trimming pared 3 bases from V and 4 bases from J, leaving 3 bases between. Germline loops: CDR1 SQVTM, CDR2 ANQGSEA. This CDR3 comprises 11 residues.

V usage is TRBV4-1 and J usage is TRBJ2-2, with 12 bases lining up with TRBD2. This CDR3 is 15 amino acids long. V shed 2 bases and J 6 bases; nucleotides not matched to a gene: 1. Looked up from germline, CDR1 is MGHRA and CDR2 is YSYEKL. The CDR3 region is CASSQPSGGAGELFF. CDR3 sequence (DNA): TGCGCCAGCAGCCAACCTAGCGGGGGGGCCGGGGAGCTGTTTTTT.